These 21 T cell receptor beta chains originate from one sample sequenced in a study of neurological immune-mediated disorders. TCRdb itself ran the 5' RACE reads through MiXCR, one entry per CDR3 protein. The table lists 20,000 to 30,000 distinct CDR3 sequences, approximately 13% of them singletons. What was sequenced was PBMCs. The receptor source for this set is a woman aged 55-70 years with HTLV-1-associated myelopathy (HAM/TSP).

The chain uses TRBV2 and TRBJ1-5; 7 bases fit TRBD1. CDR3 size: 15 residues. With V trimmed by 6 bases and J by 4 bases, 9 bases remained unmatched. Germline assignment: CDR1 SNHLY and CDR2 FYNNEI. This chain's CDR3 is CASRGDSGSNQPQHF. The CDR3 DNA follows: TGTGCCAGCAGAGGGGACAGCGGATCAAATCAGCCCCAGCATTTT.

The chain combines TRBV5-6 with TRBJ1-6; 7 bases map to TRBD1. The J segment lost 13 bases and the V segment lost 4 bases, leaving 11 bases of the junction unmatched. The CDR3 has 14 amino acids. Germline V CDR1 and CDR2: SGHDT, YYEEEE. The CDR3 protein is CASSDDRVRIPLHF. The CDR3 region has the DNA TGTGCCAGCAGCGACGACAGGGTTCGTATCCCCCTCCACTTT.

This clonotype was observed many times. This chain links TRBV20-1 with TRBJ2-1; D unresolved. Germline V gene sequence: CDR1 DFQATT, CDR2 SNEGSKA (reference sequence). The CDR3 is made up of 17 amino acids. With 4 bases removed from V and 0 bases from J, the gap between germline ends came to 19 bases. CDR3 in DNA: TGCAGTGCTAAAGAGCCCTACCCCTCGAGCTCCTACAATGAGCAGTTCTTC. Translated, it gives CSAKEPYPSSSYNEQFF.

This clonotype was seen repeatedly, ten times or more. The chain recombines TRBV7-2 with TRBJ2-3; D call uncertain. Germline assignment: CDR1 SGHTA and CDR2 FQGNSA. The V and J ends lost 3 bases and 1 base respectively, with 11 bases between them. This CDR3 spans 15 amino acids. The CDR3 DNA reads TGTGCCAGCAGCTTTCGCTCGCAGGGCACAGATACGCAGTATTTT. It yields the protein CASSFRSQGTDTQYF.

The chain is built from TRBV20-1 and TRBJ2-1, with D uncertain. CDR1 DFQATT and CDR2 SNEGSKA come from the germline V gene (reference sequence). Trimming removed 5 bases at V and 6 bases at J, with 11 bases between. The length of the CDR3 is 12 residues. This CDR3 reads CSACPRSNEQFF. The CDR3 region has the DNA TGCAGTGCTTGCCCCCGGAGCAATGAGCAGTTCTTC.

This clonotype was picked up many times. The chain combines TRBV7-2 with TRBJ1-1, with unresolved D. Germline V gene data show CDR1 as SGHTA and CDR2 as FQGNSA. V was clipped by 3 bases and J by 5 bases, with 22 bases between them. This CDR3 is built from 17 residues. Here the CDR3 reads CASSFFPPTRLWTEAFF. The CDR3 DNA reads TGTGCCAGCAGCTTCTTCCCCCCCACCAGACTTTGGACTGAAGCTTTCTTT.

This clonotype is a singleton in its sample. The V gene is TRBV7-2, the J gene TRBJ1-3; D may be TRBD1 (5 bases). The germline CDR1 and CDR2 sequences are SGHTA and FQGNSA. The CDR3 contains 15 residues. V lost 8 bases to trimming and J lost 1 base, with 15 bases between them. The CDR3 DNA sequence: TGTGCCAGCTTAGGAAGGGGAGGGTCTGGAAACACCATATATTTT. Its protein is CASLGRGGSGNTIYF. The entire variable domain, with the rest obtained from reference TRBV7-2 and TRBJ1-3, is as follows: GAGVSQSPSNKVTEKGKDVELRCDPISGHTALYWYRQSLGQGLEFLIYFQGNSAPDKSGLPSDRFSAERTGGSVSTLTIQRTQQEDSAVYLCASLGRGGSGNTIYFGEGSWLTVV.

This clonotype was counted ten times or more. The chain uses TRBV5-1 and TRBJ2-7, with D possibly being TRBD1 or TRBD2 (5 bases each). Germline V gives CDR1 SGHRS, CDR2 YFSETQ. V gave up 6 bases and J gave up 0 bases, with 13 bases separating them. The CDR3 length is 14 residues. CDR3 region: CASTQWGFSYEQYF. The CDR3, as DNA: TGCGCCAGCACCCAGTGGGGGTTCTCCTACGAGCAGTACTTC.

This clonotype was counted at least ten times. This chain connects TRBV5-1 to TRBJ2-3; a weak D match, TRBD2 (6 bases). Germline V CDR1 and CDR2: SGHRS, YFSETQ. The CDR3 extends over 14 amino acids. Trimming cost V 5 bases and J 5 bases, with 15 bases left between them. The DNA for the CDR3 is TGCGCCAGCAGTCCCAGCGGAGGGGAAGATACGCAGTATTTT. It yields the protein CASSPSGGEDTQYF.

V and J are TRBV5-6 and TRBJ2-1, with D hard to call. Trimming pared 3 bases from V and 8 bases from J, leaving 18 bases between. The CDR3 spans 15 residues. In germline, CDR1 is SGHDT, CDR2 YYEEEE. Here the CDR3 DNA reads TGTGCCAGCAGCTCCGCCCCCCCCGTGCTCGATGAGCAGTTCTTC. Translated: CASSSAPPVLDEQFF.

In this sample, this clonotype turned up many times. The chain is built from TRBV10-2 and TRBJ2-7; D unclear. The V and J ends lost 6 bases and 0 bases respectively, with 3 bases between them. CDR1 and CDR2 (germline): WSHSY, SAAADI. The CDR3 is made up of 11 amino acids. CDR3 sequence (DNA): TGCGCCAGCAGGGTCTCCTACGAGCAGTACTTC. Translated: CASRVSYEQYF.

This clonotype was observed at least ten times. This chain connects TRBV20-1 to TRBJ2-3; 14 bases map to TRBD2. With V trimmed by 3 bases and J by 1 base, 6 bases remained unmatched. This CDR3 spans 17 amino acids. Germline CDR1 is DFQATT and CDR2 is SNEGSKA (reference sequence). CDR3: CSASGGTSGGRTDTQYF. Here the CDR3 DNA reads TGCAGTGCTAGCGGTGGGACTAGCGGGGGACGCACAGATACGCAGTATTTT.

CDR3 DNA sequence: TGCAGTGGTGGAACTAGCTCCTACGAGCAGTACTTC. Translated, it gives CSGGTSSYEQYF. V usage is TRBV20-1 and J usage is TRBJ2-7; perhaps TRBD2 as D (5 bases). The CDR3 consists of 12 residues. V lost 7 bases, J lost 0 bases, and 10 bases lay in between. CDR1 is DFQATT, CDR2 SNEGSKA, per germline (reference sequence).

This clonotype was recorded many times. This chain joins TRBV20-1 and TRBJ2-1; TRBD1 might be the D (5 bases). This CDR3 spans 13 amino acids. The germline V gene encodes CDR1 DFQATT and CDR2 SNEGSKA (reference sequence). V was shortened by 7 bases and J by 7 bases, with 17 bases between the two germline ends. The DNA for the CDR3 is TGCAGTGTTGCCCCAGGGAATAGAAATGAGCAGTTCTTC. It specifies CSVAPGNRNEQFF.

This clonotype was counted at least ten times. V gene TRBV5-1 combines with J gene TRBJ2-3; D gene unclear. This CDR3 comprises 15 residues. Germline assignment: CDR1 SGHRS and CDR2 YFSETQ. The V gene lost 4 bases and the J gene lost 4 bases, with 16 bases spanning the gap. As DNA, the CDR3 is TGCGCCAGCAGCGCGGAAAGATCGGGCCCAGATACGCAGTATTTT. Protein sequence: CASSAERSGPDTQYF.

This clonotype was seen at least ten times. The V gene is TRBV20-1, the J gene TRBJ2-3; D possibly corresponds to TRBD2 (7 bases). Trimming pared 5 bases from V and 3 bases from J, leaving 18 bases between. This CDR3 has 15 residues. CDR1 is DFQATT and CDR2 is SNEGSKA in the germline V gene (reference sequence). CDR3 sequence reads: CSAARPAGATDTQYF. CDR3 coding DNA: TGCAGTGCTGCGCGGCCGGCGGGGGCAACAGATACGCAGTATTTT.

This clonotype was detected ten times or more. This chain uses TRBV12-3 or TRBV12-4 with TRBJ1-4; 7 positions agree with TRBD1. This CDR3 has 14 residues. V gave up 8 bases and J gave up 4 bases; unmatched junction bases: 7. The CDR3 reads CASRRQGGNEKLFF. In DNA, the CDR3 is TGTGCCAGCCGCAGACAGGGTGGTAATGAAAAACTGTTTTTT.

This clonotype was observed many times. The chain couples TRBV5-5 to TRBJ1-1, with 7 bases that match TRBD1. The V gene end was trimmed by 2 bases and the J gene end by 5 bases; junction bases not matched to a gene: 6. The CDR3 length is 14 residues. Germline V gene sequence: CDR1 SGHKS, CDR2 YYEKEE (reference sequence). The CDR3 loop reads CASSFERGRTEAFF. The CDR3 coding sequence is TGTGCCAGCAGCTTTGAGAGGGGGCGGACTGAAGCTTTCTTT.

This clonotype appeared many times. The chain recombines TRBV20-1 with TRBJ2-3; 11 nucleotides match TRBD2. The CDR3 is 18 residues long. Germline loops: CDR1 DFQATT, CDR2 SNEGSKA (reference sequence). J was trimmed by 0 bases and V by 7 bases; bases with no gene match: 15. CDR3: CSVLGASGRSISTDTQYF. CDR3 in DNA: TGCAGTGTTCTAGGGGCTAGCGGGAGGTCGATCAGCACAGATACGCAGTATTTT.

The sample holds many counts of this clonotype. This chain links TRBV11-3 with TRBJ2-1; D remains ambiguous. Trimming removed 2 bases from V and 12 bases from J, with 17 bases in between. Germline V gene lookup returns CDR1 SGHNT and CDR2 YENEEA. The CDR3 sequence is 14 residues long. In DNA, the CDR3 is TGTGCCAGCAGCTTAAGGGTTGAGGCCCTGGGGCAGTTCTTC. It translates to CASSLRVEALGQFF.

This clonotype has at least ten counts. The chain carries TRBV18 and TRBJ1-4; D possibly corresponds to TRBD1 (5 bases). V lost 1 base and J 6 bases, leaving 9 bases between the germline ends. This CDR3 comprises 14 residues. The V gene's germline CDR1 is KGHSH and CDR2 LQKENI. The CDR3 here is CASSPQGFYEKLFF. CDR3 DNA sequence: TGTGCCAGCTCACCACAGGGGTTTTATGAAAAACTGTTTTTT.